This T cell receptor beta chain was observed in a study of prognosis after radiotherapy for stage I lung cancer. At the level of the study: Radiotherapy was SBRT in 3 to 5 fractions with a biologically effective dose of at least 100 Gy. Distant metastases were recorded in several patients after radiotherapy, at a median of about 7 months, and no significant progression was recorded in approximately 14.

Relative to its sample, this clonotype is medium-sized. Its antigen remains unidentified. The TCR beta CDR3 region was amplified from genomic DNA, with two rounds of multiplex PCR being used for the amplification. Gene-specific TRBV and TRBJ primers were used in PCR round one. MiXCR, applied by TCRdb to the multiplex PCR reads, yields one record per CDR3 protein. Of approximately 15,000 distinct CDR3 sequences in the sample, about 43% were seen once. Notes on the study in general: In patients receiving stereotactic body radiation therapy, unique TCR clone counts fell afterward, median 10,088 versus 6,861.

The CDR3 spans 16 residues. Germline V CDR1 and CDR2: MNHEY, SVGEGT. The ends were cut back, 4 bases at V and 4 bases at J, with 14 bases in the middle. Among the patients, all were node-negative on CT and PET/CT, and none had received prior chemotherapy or radiotherapy or had other malignancies. This sequence joins TRBV6-2 or TRBV6-3 and TRBJ1-6; possible D gene TRBD1, 5 bases. The clonotype originates from a donor aged 50 or older with non-small cell lung cancer. This material consisted of PBMCs, taken before or after stereotactic body radiation therapy (not recorded which). This CDR3 reads CASSLRRDLYNSPLHF. In DNA, the CDR3 is TGTGCCAGCAGTTTGCGCCGGGACCTTTATAATTCACCCCTCCACTTT.